The rows below give T cell receptor beta chains drawn from one sample of a study of blood T cell repertoires in COVID-19. TCRdb's table, derived via immunoSEQ multiplex PCR, lists solely in-frame clones and lacks some. Of under 200,000 clones listed, 70% to 90% are singletons. The sequenced sample consisted of peripheral blood. The source of these receptors is a man aged 40-55 years with active or convalescent COVID-19. Both conserved end residues are part of each CDR3.

cdr3_length: 12
v_call: TRBV27
j_call: TRBJ1-2
cdr3_aa: CASREGTAGYTF

cdr3_length: 18
v_call: TRBV5-1
j_call: TRBJ2-7
cdr3_aa: CASSFKMLSGVGTYEQYF

cdr3_length: 17
v_call: TRBV19
j_call: TRBJ2-6
cdr3_aa: CASSTQTPLSGANVLTF

cdr3_length: 16
v_call: TRBV4-3
j_call: TRBJ2-2
cdr3_aa: CASSQSRVIGTGELFF

cdr3_length: 12
v_call: TRBV6-5
j_call: TRBJ2-5
cdr3_aa: CASSNTGGTQYF

cdr3_length: 12
v_call: TRBV12-3/TRBV12-4
j_call: TRBJ2-7
cdr3_aa: CASSLRGYEQYF

cdr3_length: 13
v_call: TRBV29-1
j_call: TRBJ1-4
cdr3_aa: CSALGGLGEKLFF

cdr3_length: 16
v_call: TRBV7-9
j_call: TRBJ1-1
cdr3_aa: CASSYIYMTGGTEAFF

cdr3_length: 15
v_call: TRBV6-5
j_call: TRBJ2-1
cdr3_aa: CASSDTGGRGNEQFF

cdr3_length: 16
v_call: TRBV19
j_call: TRBJ1-1
cdr3_aa: CASTPGQGWWSTEAFF

cdr3_length: 14
v_call: TRBV6-5
j_call: TRBJ2-3
cdr3_aa: CASQTRVFTDTQYF

cdr3_length: 15
v_call: TRBV7-8
j_call: TRBJ1-4
cdr3_aa: CASSPNRGPSEKLFF

cdr3_length: 15
v_call: TRBV5-1
j_call: TRBJ1-3
cdr3_aa: CASSYGTVSGNTIYF

cdr3_length: 16
v_call: TRBV13
j_call: TRBJ2-7
cdr3_aa: CASSSTQTGTSYEQYF

cdr3_length: 13
v_call: TRBV5-4
j_call: TRBJ1-2
cdr3_aa: CASSLDGSTGYTF

cdr3_length: 16
v_call: TRBV28
j_call: TRBJ2-7
cdr3_aa: CASSYAQGQTSYEQYF

cdr3_length: 14
v_call: TRBV30
j_call: TRBJ2-5
cdr3_aa: CAWTGGRVSETQYF

cdr3_length: 17
v_call: TRBV28
j_call: TRBJ1-5
cdr3_aa: CASTRDRGGNSNQPQHF

cdr3_length: 16
v_call: TRBV5-4
j_call: TRBJ2-3
cdr3_aa: CASSPRGLAGPDTQYF

cdr3_length: 14
v_call: TRBV6-1
j_call: TRBJ1-1
cdr3_aa: CASSEDQGASEAFF

cdr3_length: 14
v_call: TRBV18
j_call: TRBJ1-1
cdr3_aa: CASSPGQRNTEAFF

cdr3_length: 14
v_call: TRBV5-1
j_call: TRBJ1-2
cdr3_aa: CASSLEGSGWGYTF

cdr3_length: 16
v_call: TRBV7-8
j_call: TRBJ1-2
cdr3_aa: CASSPQFGDSYYGYTF

cdr3_length: 16
v_call: TRBV24-1
j_call: TRBJ2-1
cdr3_aa: CATSEIQGMGYNEQFF

cdr3_length: 13
v_call: TRBV5-1
j_call: TRBJ1-2
cdr3_aa: CASSLDRSRGYTF

cdr3_length: 18
v_call: TRBV23-1
j_call: TRBJ1-5
cdr3_aa: CASSQFFGTITNNQPQHF

cdr3_length: 14
v_call: TRBV30
j_call: TRBJ2-7
cdr3_aa: CAWSPRSEFYEQYF

cdr3_length: 16
v_call: TRBV6-2/TRBV6-3
j_call: TRBJ2-3
cdr3_aa: CASSYSMRGDIDTQYF

cdr3_length: 13
v_call: TRBV7-9
j_call: TRBJ2-2
cdr3_aa: CASSQAGAGELFF

cdr3_length: 15
v_call: TRBV29-1
j_call: TRBJ1-2
cdr3_aa: CSVDGGQGAIYGYTF

cdr3_length: 11
v_call: TRBV24-1
j_call: TRBJ2-1
cdr3_aa: CATKRGDEQFF

cdr3_length: 14
v_call: TRBV6-5
j_call: TRBJ2-3
cdr3_aa: CASSLGGGEGTQYF

cdr3_length: 15
v_call: TRBV12-5
j_call: TRBJ1-1
cdr3_aa: CASGYDRGSRTEAFF

cdr3_length: 17
v_call: TRBV2
j_call: TRBJ1-5
cdr3_aa: CASSEAQVGYSNQPQHF

cdr3_length: 16
v_call: TRBV6-2/TRBV6-3
j_call: TRBJ1-2
cdr3_aa: CASSTGTGMSYYGYTF

cdr3_length: 18
v_call: TRBV19
j_call: TRBJ2-7
cdr3_aa: CASSIEMGRGLLSYEQYF

cdr3_length: 13
v_call: TRBV12-5
j_call: TRBJ2-7
cdr3_aa: CASGLGTGGEQYF

cdr3_length: 16
v_call: TRBV7-2
j_call: TRBJ1-5
cdr3_aa: CASSSSGGDSNQPQHF

cdr3_length: 16
v_call: TRBV7-2
j_call: TRBJ2-4
cdr3_aa: CASSLVGGGAKNIQYF

cdr3_length: 16
v_call: TRBV9
j_call: TRBJ2-1
cdr3_aa: CASRTGDRGPYNEQFF

cdr3_length: 12
v_call: TRBV6-5
j_call: TRBJ1-1
cdr3_aa: CASRRRGTEAFF